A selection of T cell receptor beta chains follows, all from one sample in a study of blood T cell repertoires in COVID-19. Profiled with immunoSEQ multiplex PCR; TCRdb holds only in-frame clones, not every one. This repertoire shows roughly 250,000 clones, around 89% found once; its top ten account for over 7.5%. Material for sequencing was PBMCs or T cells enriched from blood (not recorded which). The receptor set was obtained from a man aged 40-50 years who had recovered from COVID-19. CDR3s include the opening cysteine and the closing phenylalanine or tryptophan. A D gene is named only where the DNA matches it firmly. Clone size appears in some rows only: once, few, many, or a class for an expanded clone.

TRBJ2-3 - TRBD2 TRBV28 CASSALAVVTDTQYF TGTGCCAGCAGCGCACTAGCGGTAGTCACAGATACGCAGTATTTT
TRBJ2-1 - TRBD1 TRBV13 CASSKRQGERNEQFF TGTGCCAGCAGCAAACGACAGGGGGAGAGGAATGAGCAGTTCTTC
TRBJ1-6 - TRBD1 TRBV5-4 CASSLPGQNNSPLHF TGTGCCAGCAGCTTGCCGGGACAGAATAATTCACCCCTCCACTTT
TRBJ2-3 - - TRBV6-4 CASSAETSTDTQYF TGTGCCAGCAGTGCCGAGACTAGCACAGATACGCAGTATTTT
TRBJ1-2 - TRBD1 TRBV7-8 CASSLSIWDRENYGYTF TGTGCCAGCAGCTTAAGCATTTGGGACAGGGAGAATTATGGCTACACCTTC
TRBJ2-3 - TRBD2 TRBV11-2 CASSLAGGHSTDTQYF TGTGCCAGCAGCTTAGCGGGAGGCCATAGCACAGATACGCAGTATTTT
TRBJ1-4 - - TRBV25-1 CASRRRRGSEKLFF TGTGCCAGCAGACGACGGCGGGGAAGTGAAAAACTGTTTTTT
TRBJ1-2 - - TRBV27 CASKELGDSHYGYTF TGTGCCAGCAAAGAGCTGGGCGACAGCCACTATGGCTACACCTTC
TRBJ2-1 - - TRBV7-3 CASSLGQGGYEQFF TGTGCCAGCAGCTTAGGGCAGGGTGGGTATGAGCAGTTCTTC
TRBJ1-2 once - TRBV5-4 CASSLGAAEGGYTF TGTGCCAGCAGCTTGGGGGCTGCGGAGGGCGGCTACACCTTC
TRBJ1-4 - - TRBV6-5 CASTQGPNNEKLFF TGTGCCAGCACCCAGGGGCCAAATAATGAAAAACTGTTTTTT